One sample yielded the 7 T cell receptor beta chains listed below, sequenced in a study of blood T cells in healthy people across ages. Alongside a J-beta primer mix, a sample-barcoded 5' primer served in a second PCR lasting roughly 7 to 11 cycles. TCRdb fed the 5' RACE reads into MiXCR, producing one record per CDR3 protein. The profile shows approximately 1.5 million distinct CDR3 sequences, about 35% of them singletons. The sequenced material came from blood. The receptor source for this set is a woman in her thirties in good health.

The genes are TRBV20-1 and TRBJ1-1; a possible D gene is TRBD1 (5 bases). The germline gives CDR1 DFQATT, CDR2 SNEGSKA (reference sequence). V was clipped by 5 bases and J by 1 base, with 14 bases between them. The CDR3 is 14 residues long. CDR3 DNA sequence: TGCAGTGCTGAATGCGACAGTAGGAACACTGAAGCTTTCTTT. It yields the protein CSAECDSRNTEAFF.

J is TRBJ1-1 and V is TRBV9; D is undetermined. The germline V and J ends were trimmed by 3 bases and 6 bases, with 9 bases remaining between them. The germline V gene has CDR1 SGDLS and CDR2 YYNGEE. The CDR3 has 12 amino acids. CDR3 sequence: CASSANNAEAFF. DNA of the CDR3: TGTGCCAGCAGCGCAAATAATGCTGAAGCTTTCTTT.

The chain combines TRBV6-5 with TRBJ1-1; D remains unclear. Trimming cost V 7 bases and J 0 bases, with 12 bases left between them. CDR3 length: 14 residues. CDR1 is MNHEY, CDR2 SVGAGI, per germline. This chain's CDR3 is CASNLDGLNTEAFF. The CDR3 nucleotides read TGTGCCAGCAACCTGGACGGACTGAACACTGAAGCTTTCTTT.

The chain employs TRBV27 and TRBJ1-4; a weak D match, TRBD1 (5 bases). The germline gives CDR1 MNHEY, CDR2 SMNVEV (reference sequence). Trimming removed 4 bases at V and 8 bases at J, with 17 bases between. CDR3 length: 15 residues. The CDR3 DNA follows: TGTGCCAGCAGTTCCCTGGGGGATAAGGGAGAAAAACTGTTTTTT. Translating it yields CASSSLGDKGEKLFF.

This chain uses TRBV29-1 with TRBJ1-2; 8 nucleotides align to TRBD1. Germline CDR1 is SQVTM and CDR2 is ANQGSEA. Trimming took 5 bases from V and 6 from J; bases not matched to a gene: 8. This CDR3 comprises 13 residues. The CDR3 protein is CSVSQTGAHGYTF. Here the CDR3 DNA reads TGCAGCGTTAGTCAGACAGGGGCTCATGGCTACACCTTC.

This clonotype came up a few times. The J gene is TRBJ1-1, the V gene TRBV6-5; D may be TRBD1 (6 bases). The CDR3 runs 13 residues. V dropped 9 bases and J dropped 1 base, with 12 bases sitting between them. CDR1 and CDR2 (germline): MNHEY, SVGAGI. This CDR3 reads CASTGYKNTEAFF. CDR3 DNA: TGTGCCAGTACAGGGTACAAGAACACTGAAGCTTTCTTT.

Only a few counts were recorded for this clonotype. The V call is TRBV6-2 or TRBV6-3, the J call TRBJ2-5; 8 bases are shared with TRBD2. Germline CDR1 is MNHEY and CDR2 is SVGEGT. The CDR3 length is 15 residues. The V segment lost 1 base and the J segment 2 bases; nucleotides outside the gene matches: 3. CDR3 loop: CASSYFSGIQETQYF. CDR3 coding DNA: TGTGCCAGCAGTTACTTTAGCGGGATTCAAGAGACCCAGTACTTC.